This TCR beta chain derives from a study of blood T cell repertoires in COVID-19. Sequencing used immunoSEQ multiplex PCR; TCRdb keeps in-frame clones, though not all of them. Of approximately 160,000 clones listed, 81% were seen once; the top ten hold 11%. This CDR3 has 12 residues. CDR1 is KGHSH, CDR2 LQKENI, per germline. V dropped 2 bases and J dropped 5 bases, with 7 bases sitting between them. The TCR sequence derives from a man aged 55 to 70 with active or convalescent COVID-19. Input material: peripheral blood. This sequence joins TRBV18 and TRBJ2-7; the D is unclear. Here the CDR3 DNA reads TGTGCCAGCTCACCAACTCGTAACGAGCAGTACTTC. It codes for CASSPTRNEQYF.